A single sample is the source of the 17 T cell receptor beta chains below, sequenced in a study of blood T cell repertoires in COVID-19. The repertoire was sequenced with immunoSEQ multiplex PCR; TCRdb's copy has only in-frame clones and lacks some. The table lists about 50,000 clones, approximately 78% of them singletons. Specimen: PBMCs or T cells enriched from blood (not recorded which). The source of these receptors is a woman in her 50s with acute COVID-19.

The table lists this clone with a few counts. The chain carries TRBV6-5 and TRBJ1-5; D is unclear. This CDR3 contains 14 residues. Deletions cut 9 bases from V and 0 bases from J, with 12 bases between. The V gene's germline CDR1 is MNHEY and CDR2 SVGAGI. The CDR3 DNA is TGTGCCAGTAACGCCGTACATAGCAATCAGCCCCAGCATTTT. This translates into CASNAVHSNQPQHF.

V and J are TRBV7-9 and TRBJ2-1; 8 positions agree with TRBD2. The germline V gene encodes CDR1 SEHNR and CDR2 FQNEAQ (reference sequence). CDR3 length: 16 residues. After removal of 5 bases from V and 3 bases from J, the junction contained 9 bases not matched to a gene. The CDR3 DNA follows: TGTGCCAGCAGCCCATTCGGCGGGGGGCTCTACAATGAGCAGTTCTTC. Its translation: CASSPFGGGLYNEQFF.

This chain links TRBV5-1 with TRBJ1-1, with 7 bases matching TRBD1. The CDR3 extends over 14 amino acids. CDR1 and CDR2 from the germline V gene are SGHRS and YFSETQ. The ends lost 4 bases at V and 3 bases at J; junction bases unmatched: 6. CDR3 bases: TGCGCCAGCAGCCCAAGACAGGGATACACTGAAGCTTTCTTT. Protein: CASSPRQGYTEAFF.

V is TRBV5-4 and J is TRBJ2-1; 10 bases match TRBD2. The length of the CDR3 is 16 residues. Germline values: CDR1 SGHNT, CDR2 YYREEE (reference sequence). The J segment lost 8 bases and the V segment lost 1 base, leaving 9 bases of the junction unmatched. CDR3 amino acids: CASSLHWLAGDDEQFF. The DNA of the CDR3 is TGTGCCAGCAGCTTGCATTGGCTAGCGGGGGACGATGAGCAGTTCTTC.

The chain carries TRBV11-2 and TRBJ1-6; D might be TRBD1 (5 bases). The CDR3 is 14 amino acids. Germline V CDR1 and CDR2: SGHAT, FQNNGV. Trimming shortened V by 0 bases and J by 11 bases, and 11 bases separated the two germline ends. CDR3 nucleotides: TGTGCCAGCAGCTTAGAACGGGGGAATCCACCCCTCCACTTT. Its translation: CASSLERGNPPLHF.

The chain is built from TRBV6-6 and TRBJ1-2; weak D call: TRBD1 (5 bases). The germline V and J ends were trimmed by 8 bases and 3 bases, with 16 bases remaining between them. The CDR3 is 14 residues long. Looked up from germline, CDR1 is MNHNY and CDR2 is SVGAGI (reference sequence). This chain's CDR3 is CASLPREGYYGYTF. CDR3 coding DNA: TGTGCCAGCCTTCCCAGGGAGGGTTACTATGGCTACACCTTC.

This chain joins TRBV6-5 and TRBJ2-1; D remains unclear. Germline-derived CDR1 and CDR2 are MNHEY and SVGAGI. The V end was cut by 2 bases, the J end by 9 bases, with 11 bases between. The CDR3 is 13 amino acids. The CDR3 reads CASSYGLVREQFF. The CDR3 nucleotides read TGTGCCAGCAGTTACGGTCTGGTGCGTGAGCAGTTCTTC.

This clone was seen a handful of times. The chain recombines TRBV15 with TRBJ2-5, with TRBD1 identical over 12 bases. Germline CDR1 LNHNV, CDR2 YYDKDF (reference sequence). Trimming took 4 bases from V and 5 from J; bases not matched to a gene: 8. The CDR3 has 16 residues. As DNA, the CDR3 is TGTGCCACCAGCACCCGGGACAGGGGGCCTCGGGAGACCCAGTACTTC. It encodes CATSTRDRGPRETQYF.

The sample holds one count of this clone. V and J are TRBV19 and TRBJ2-1, with 10 bases lining up with TRBD1. Germline trimming cut 7 bases from V and 0 bases from J; bases unmatched to any gene: 12. The CDR3 sequence is 18 residues long. The germline V gene encodes CDR1 LNHDA and CDR2 SQIVND (reference sequence). CDR3 DNA: TGTGCCAGTACCCCCGGGACAGGGGAATTTAGCTCCTACAATGAGCAGTTCTTC. This sequence encodes CASTPGTGEFSSYNEQFF.

The CDR3 loop reads CASTDSGNSNQPQHF. In nucleotides, the CDR3 is TGTGCCAGTACAGACAGCGGGAACAGCAATCAGCCCCAGCATTTT. The V and J genes are TRBV19 and TRBJ1-5; weak D call: TRBD1 (5 bases). Germline V lookup: CDR1 LNHDA, CDR2 SQIVND (reference sequence). The germline V and J ends were trimmed by 7 bases and 1 base, with 14 bases remaining between them. This CDR3 has 15 amino acids.

V gene TRBV6-5 combines with J gene TRBJ2-7; 8 bases map to TRBD1. CDR1 and CDR2 from the germline V gene are MNHEY and SVGAGI. V dropped 6 bases and J dropped 1; count of bases not matched to a gene: 5. The CDR3 runs to 14 residues. This chain's CDR3 is CASSGTGPSYEQYF. CDR3 sequence (DNA): TGTGCCAGCAGCGGGACAGGCCCTTCCTACGAGCAGTACTTC.

Only one count was recorded for this clone. Within the sample, other DNA sequences also encode this same CDR3. The chain combines TRBV5-1 with TRBJ2-3, with 8 nucleotides matching TRBD2. This CDR3 region has 14 residues. Germline CDR1 SGHRS, CDR2 YFSETQ. V shed 4 bases, J shed 3 bases, and the junction held 4 bases outside the gene matches. In DNA, the CDR3 is TGCGCCAGCAGCGGCGGGGGGTCTACAGATACGCAGTATTTT. It yields the protein CASSGGGSTDTQYF.

The J gene is TRBJ2-5, the V gene TRBV5-1; TRBD1 is a possible D gene (6 bases). The CDR3 length is 14 residues. V dropped 0 bases and J dropped 5 bases, with 11 bases sitting between them. CDR1 and CDR2 from the germline V gene are SGHRS and YFSETQ. CDR3 DNA: TGCGCCAGCAGCTTGGACAGGGTCGGGGAGACCCAGTACTTC. Protein sequence: CASSLDRVGETQYF.

J is TRBJ1-1 and V is TRBV16, with 7 bases fitting TRBD1. This CDR3 is built from 17 residues. CDR1 KGHSY and CDR2 FQNENV come from the germline V gene. V was pared by 0 bases and J by 1 base, with 8 bases of the junction left unmatched. The CDR3 sequence is CASSQSSRQGGNTEAFF. In DNA form, the CDR3 reads TGTGCCAGCAGCCAATCATCTCGACAGGGAGGGAACACTGAAGCTTTCTTT.

The CDR3 nucleotides are TGTGCCTGGACCTTGGGACAGCCTAATTCACCCCTCCACTTT. It is translated as CAWTLGQPNSPLHF. The chain employs TRBV30 and TRBJ1-6; 7 positions match TRBD1. Trimming at V came to 4 bases and at J to 6 bases, leaving 6 bases not matched to a gene. This CDR3 region has 14 residues. Germline CDR1 and CDR2: GTSNPN and SVGIG (reference sequence).

This clone was counted once. The rearrangement joins TRBV19 to TRBJ1-5; D remains unclear. The CDR3 is 14 residues long. V lost 2 bases, J lost 1 base, and 6 bases lay in between. Looked up from germline, CDR1 is LNHDA and CDR2 is SQIVND (reference sequence). The CDR3 is CASSINLSNQPQHF. CDR3 nucleotide sequence: TGTGCCAGTAGTATAAACTTAAGCAATCAGCCCCAGCATTTT.

The chain uses TRBV19 and TRBJ2-3; a weak D match, TRBD2 (5 bases). Between the trimmed V and J ends, which lost 6 bases and 2 bases, there was a span of 9 bases. CDR1 LNHDA and CDR2 SQIVND come from the germline V gene (reference sequence). The CDR3 is made up of 13 amino acids. The CDR3 reads CASRDSSTDTQYF. The CDR3 DNA follows: TGTGCCAGTAGGGACTCGTCCACAGATACGCAGTATTTT.